The T cell receptor (beta chain) described here comes from a study of tumor and adjacent non-tumor tissue in lung cancer. No cell sorting was done before RNA was extracted from the tissue. Between August and November 2014, newly diagnosed, chemotherapy-naive lung cancer patients underwent thoracic surgery in China. Three rounds of nested PCR, following a modified ARM-PCR protocol, produced the TCRbeta library. A single record per CDR3 protein comes from TCRdb applying MiXCR to the multiplex PCR reads. This sample has about 200,000 distinct CDR3 sequences, with 71% found just once. Of note for this clonotype: Its specificity is not known. A much larger clone differs by one base, so this may be a read error. This is likely a read error, given that the CDR3 carries no conserved phenylalanine or tryptophan at its end.

Overall study results and limits: Tumor tissue had significantly higher TCR diversity than normal lung. Higher tumor TCR diversity was associated with shorter survival. Tumor repertoires had a smaller top 100 clone share than normal lung.

This CDR3 region has 12 residues. CDR1 and CDR2 (germline): DFQATT, SNEGSKA (reference sequence). The V end lost 3 bases, the J end lost 4 bases, and 8 bases lay between the germline ends. This TCR was recovered from a man aged 55 to 69 with non-small cell lung cancer. The rearrangement uses TRBV20-1 and TRBJ2-3, with D hard to call. The sample comprised lung tumor tissue. CDR3 region: CSARESADTQYS. CDR3 nucleotides: TGCAGTGCTAGGGAGTCAGCAGATACGCAGTATTCT.